This T cell receptor (beta chain) was sequenced in a study of early T cells in non-severe SARS-CoV-2 infection. The CDR3 loop spans 16 amino acids. Germline values: CDR1 MNHEY, CDR2 SMNVEV (reference sequence). V was trimmed by 6 bases and J by 5 bases, leaving 22 bases between them. As part of library construction, unique molecular identifiers were attached to individual cDNA molecules. TCRdb called the 5' RACE reads again in MiXCR, with one record for every CDR3 protein. The profile shows around 76,000 distinct CDR3 sequences, 12% of them singletons. The chain uses TRBV27 and TRBJ1-1; possible D gene TRBD1, 5 bases. This TCR was recovered from an adult who was a healthcare worker with PCR-confirmed SARS-CoV-2 infection or an uninfected control (not recorded which). Source material: whole blood. The DNA for the CDR3 is TGTGCCAGCAGCAGTAACCCGGGAAGGGGATGGACTGAAGCTTTCTTT. It yields the protein CASSSNPGRGWTEAFF.